This record looks at one TCR beta chain sequence and its context. In the authors' methods: Quantification of nucleated cells was approximated via reference gene primer amplification. Profiling relied on immunoSEQ multiplex PCR, and the TCRdb table lists in-frame clones only, not all of them. V, J and clone size derive from that table, while D and trimming were established from the DNA sequence. This table holds roughly 90,000 clones, about nine tenths found once. This specimen belongs to a study of blood T cell repertoires in COVID-19. Study-wide background: Material from acute and convalescent COVID-19 was sourced from the United States, Italy and Spain.

Germline assignment: CDR1 SGHNT and CDR2 YENEEA. The CDR3 runs to 13 residues. The V end lost 5 bases, the J end lost 5 bases, and 11 bases lay between the germline ends. This clonotype originated in a man aged 50 or older with acute or convalescent COVID-19. The chain employs TRBV11-3 and TRBJ2-3, with unresolved D. Sequenced material: peripheral blood. CDR3 in DNA: TGTGCCAGCAGCAAGGCCGGCGGAGATACGCAGTATTTT. This gives the protein CASSKAGGDTQYF.